A selection of T cell receptor beta chains follows, all from one sample in a study of OX40 agonist ivuxolimab in advanced cancers. Assay: immunoSEQ multiplex PCR; the TCRdb copy retains only in-frame clones and omits some. The sample records approximately 81,000 clones, around 83% being singletons. The sequenced sample was CD4+ or CD8+ T cells sorted from blood, obtained in a trial of the OX40 agonist ivuxolimab. The receptors come from an adult with an advanced solid tumor such as melanoma, head and neck, liver or kidney cancer. The CDR3 runs from the conserved cysteine through the conserved F or W. D genes are given only for firm matches. The listing skips clone size in some rows; elsewhere it reads once, few, many or a size class.

v_gene	d_gene	j_gene	abundance	CDR3aa	CDR3nt
TRBV6-6	TRBD1	TRBJ1-1	.	CASTLPTGEEAFF	TGTGCCAGCACCCTCCCGACAGGGGAAGAGGCTTTCTTT
TRBV5-1	.	TRBJ2-3	.	CASSLGSTDTQYF	TGCGCCAGCAGCTTGGGCAGCACAGATACGCAGTATTTT
TRBV30	.	TRBJ2-2	.	CAWSVLADRFF	TGTGCCTGGAGTGTCCTGGCAGATCGGTTTTTT
TRBV7-3	TRBD1	TRBJ1-2	.	CASSPDDRGGYGYTF	TGTGCCAGCAGCCCCGATGACAGGGGCGGCTATGGCTACACCTTC
TRBV7-8	TRBD2	TRBJ2-7	.	CASGELFAGVLSEQYF	TGTGCCAGCGGAGAGCTATTCGCGGGAGTCCTGAGTGAGCAGTACTTC
TRBV19	.	TRBJ2-3	.	CASSARLRWDTQYF	TGTGCCAGTAGTGCTCGACTTAGGTGGGATACGCAGTATTTT
TRBV18	TRBD1	TRBJ2-7	.	CASSPQGQGYEQYF	TGTGCCAGCTCACCACAGGGACAGGGGTACGAGCAGTACTTC
TRBV2	.	TRBJ1-2	.	CASKIRTEDYYGYTF	TGTGCCAGCAAAATACGGACAGAGGATTATTATGGCTACACCTTC
TRBV2	.	TRBJ2-7	.	CASSISWEQYF	TGTGCCAGCAGCATTTCCTGGGAGCAGTACTTC
TRBV30	.	TRBJ1-2	.	CAWSPPQDRYGYTF	TGTGCCTGGAGCCCGCCCCAGGATCGCTATGGCTACACCTTC
TRBV7-9	.	TRBJ1-1	.	CASSLRGMGNTEAFF	TGTGCCAGCAGCTTAAGGGGAATGGGGAACACTGAAGCTTTCTTT
TRBV27	TRBD1	TRBJ2-2	.	CASSGQGEGTGELFF	TGTGCCAGCAGTGGACAGGGGGAGGGCACCGGGGAGCTGTTTTTT
TRBV19	.	TRBJ1-2	medium-sized	CASTSFVAAYGYTF	TGTGCCAGTACTTCGTTTGTGGCAGCCTATGGCTACACCTTC
TRBV6-1	TRBD1	TRBJ2-2	.	CASSDSGTGVGELFF	TGTGCCAGCAGTGATTCCGGGACAGGGGTCGGGGAGCTGTTTTTT
TRBV5-6	.	TRBJ2-7	.	CASSLGGGYEQYF	TGTGCCAGCAGCTTAGGGGGTGGATACGAGCAGTACTTC
TRBV7-9	TRBD1	TRBJ1-5	.	CASSRQGQGSNQPQHF	TGTGCCAGCAGCCGACAGGGACAGGGAAGCAATCAGCCCCAGCATTTT
TRBV19	.	TRBJ1-5	few	CASSTDPNQPQHF	TGTGCCAGTAGCACAGACCCCAATCAGCCCCAGCATTTT
TRBV2	.	TRBJ1-4	.	CASSEAGGFNEKLFF	TGTGCCAGCAGTGAAGCGGGAGGGTTTAATGAAAAACTGTTTTTT
TRBV6-6	TRBD1	TRBJ2-7	once	CASSLEQGVGPYEQYF	TGTGCCAGCAGTTTAGAACAGGGGGTCGGCCCCTACGAGCAGTACTTC
TRBV6-6	.	TRBJ1-2	.	CASSYTEGRGYTF	TGTGCCAGCAGTTATACGGAGGGACGAGGCTACACCTTC
TRBV4-1	TRBD2	TRBJ2-5	.	CASSQGSSGRLSETQYF	TGCGCCAGCAGCCAAGGTAGTAGCGGGAGGCTTTCAGAGACCCAGTACTTC
TRBV12-1	.	TRBJ1-5	.	CASSLTRGTYSNQPQHF	TGTGCCAGCAGCTTGACCAGGGGCACCTATAGCAATCAGCCCCAGCATTTT
TRBV5-4	TRBD1	TRBJ2-7	once	CASRKQGAYEQYF	TGTGCCAGCAGAAAACAGGGGGCCTACGAGCAGTACTTC
TRBV11-2	.	TRBJ1-2	.	CASSPREANFHYGYTF	TGTGCCAGCAGCCCCCGGGAGGCAAACTTCCACTATGGCTACACCTTC
TRBV15	.	TRBJ2-5	.	CATSRGISQETQYF	TGTGCCACCAGCAGAGGGATTTCACAAGAGACCCAGTACTTC
TRBV5-5	.	TRBJ2-3	.	CASSPFSGMDTQYF	TGTGCCAGCAGCCCATTCAGTGGCATGGATACGCAGTATTTT
TRBV10-2	.	TRBJ2-3	.	CASRGTDTDTQYF	TGCGCCAGCCGCGGGACAGACACAGATACGCAGTATTTT
TRBV2	.	TRBJ2-1	.	CASSQTSGTAGYNEQFF	TGTGCCAGCAGTCAAACAAGTGGGACAGCGGGCTACAATGAGCAGTTCTTC
TRBV5-1	TRBD1	TRBJ2-7	.	CASSTGDRRISYEQYF	TGCGCCAGCAGCACGGGGGACAGGCGTATCTCCTACGAGCAGTACTTC
TRBV18	TRBD1	TRBJ2-5	.	CASSPGQAGQETQYF	TGTGCCAGCTCACCGGGACAGGCCGGCCAAGAGACCCAGTACTTC
TRBV20-1	.	TRBJ1-2	few	CSARGVYGYTF	TGCAGTGCTAGAGGGGTCTATGGCTACACCTTC